Sequencing of this TCR beta chain was carried out in a study of cytomegalovirus exposure and HLA in healthy donors. At the level of the study: Among 398 genotyped donors, around 81% fell in the Caucasian-associated ancestry cluster.

The PCR ran on 60 Vbeta and 13 Jbeta primers. Using immunoSEQ multiplex PCR, the repertoire was profiled, and TCRdb retains in-frame clones only, with some absent. The table has fewer than 150,000 clones, roughly 75% seen once. Study-level points and caveats: TCR beta chain V- and J-gene trimming was linked, in a later analysis, to a missense variant in DCLRE1C.

The ends lost 5 bases at V and 1 base at J; junction bases unmatched: 7. The CDR3 is 17 amino acids. Germline CDR1 SEHNR, CDR2 FQNEAQ (reference sequence). This clone turned up a few times. Its matching antigen is unknown. Sequenced material: PBMCs. The rearrangement uses TRBV7-9 and TRBJ1-6; 8 bases align to TRBD1. The clonotype comes from a man aged 35 to 55 in good health and CMV-seropositive. CDR3 amino acids: CASSRWTGISYNSPLHF. The CDR3 DNA is TGTGCCAGCAGCCGATGGACAGGGATTTCCTATAATTCACCCCTCCACTTT.